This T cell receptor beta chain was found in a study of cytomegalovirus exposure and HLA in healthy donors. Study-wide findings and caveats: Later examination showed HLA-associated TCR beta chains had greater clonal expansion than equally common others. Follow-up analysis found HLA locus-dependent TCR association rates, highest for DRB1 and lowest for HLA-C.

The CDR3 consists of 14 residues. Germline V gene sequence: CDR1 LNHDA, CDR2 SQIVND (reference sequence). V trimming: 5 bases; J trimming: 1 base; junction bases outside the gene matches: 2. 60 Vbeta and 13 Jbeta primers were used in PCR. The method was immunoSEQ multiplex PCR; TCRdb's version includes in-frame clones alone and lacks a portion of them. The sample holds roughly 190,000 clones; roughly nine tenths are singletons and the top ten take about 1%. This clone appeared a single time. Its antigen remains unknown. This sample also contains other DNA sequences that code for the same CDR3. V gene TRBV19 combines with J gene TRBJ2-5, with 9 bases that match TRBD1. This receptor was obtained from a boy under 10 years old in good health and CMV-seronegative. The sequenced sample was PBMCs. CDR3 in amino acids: CASSLGQGQETQYF. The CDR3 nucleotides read TGTGCCAGTAGTTTGGGACAGGGCCAAGAGACCCAGTACTTC.